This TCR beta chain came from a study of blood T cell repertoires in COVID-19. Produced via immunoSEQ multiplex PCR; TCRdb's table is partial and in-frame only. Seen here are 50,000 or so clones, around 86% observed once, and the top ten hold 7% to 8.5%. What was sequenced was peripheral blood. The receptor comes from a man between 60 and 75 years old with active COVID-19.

CDR3 protein: CASSYGLAAPDEQYF. The DNA of the CDR3 is TGCGCCAGCAGCTACGGACTAGCGGCCCCCGACGAGCAGTACTTC. This chain joins TRBV4-1 and TRBJ2-7, with 10 nucleotides matching TRBD2. The CDR3 sequence is 15 residues long. CDR1 MGHRA and CDR2 YSYEKL come from the germline V gene. Trimming took 5 bases from V and 5 from J; bases not matched to a gene: 9.